The 9 T cell receptor beta chains below were found in one sample sequenced in a study of cytomegalovirus exposure and HLA in healthy donors. PCR was performed using 60 Vbeta and 13 Jbeta primers. Generated by immunoSEQ multiplex PCR, the TCRdb table keeps only in-frame clones and is missing some. Recorded for this sample: tens of thousands of clones. Sequenced sample: PBMCs. The receptor set was obtained from a woman in her thirties in good health and CMV-seronegative.

V usage is TRBV7-9 and J usage is TRBJ2-5; possible D gene TRBD1, 6 bases. The CDR3 loop spans 15 amino acids. Germline V gene lookup returns CDR1 SEHNR and CDR2 FQNEAQ (reference sequence). Trimming cost V 4 bases and J 2 bases, with 14 bases left between them. DNA for the CDR3: TGTGCCAGCAGCTATGGAGACAGGACACAAGAGACCCAGTACTTC. As protein: CASSYGDRTQETQYF.

V is TRBV11-3 and J is TRBJ1-2; no firm D call. The V end lost 5 bases, the J end lost 6 bases, and 10 bases lay between the germline ends. Germline-derived CDR1 and CDR2 are SGHNT and YENEEA. This CDR3 is 12 amino acids long. The CDR3 DNA is TGTGCCAGCAGCCACGGCGGGGATGGCTACACCTTC. It encodes CASSHGGDGYTF.

The chain is built from TRBV4-2 and TRBJ2-1, with 7 bases aligning to TRBD1. V shed 1 base and J 0 bases; nucleotides not matched to a gene: 6. This CDR3 has 17 residues. Germline CDR1 LGHNA, CDR2 YNFKEQ. The CDR3 region is CASSQVWKGASYNEQFF. The CDR3 bases are TGTGCCAGCAGCCAAGTTTGGAAGGGGGCCTCCTACAATGAGCAGTTCTTC.

V is TRBV29-1 and J is TRBJ2-3; 8 bases fit TRBD2. V lost 3 bases and J lost 6; bases outside the gene matches: 8. The CDR3 runs to 14 residues. Germline V gene lookup returns CDR1 SQVTM and CDR2 ANQGSEA. CDR3 amino acids: CSVEGGGTGDTQYF. The CDR3 bases are TGCAGCGTTGAGGGCGGGGGGACGGGGGATACGCAGTATTTT.

CDR3 sequence reads: CASLPGQATEAFF. In nucleotides, the CDR3 is TGTGCCAGCTTGCCGGGACAGGCCACTGAAGCTTTCTTT. This sequence joins TRBV18 and TRBJ1-1; the match to TRBD1 covers 8 bases. Germline V lookup: CDR1 KGHSH, CDR2 LQKENI. The CDR3 is made up of 13 amino acids. Trimming removed 7 bases from V and 4 bases from J; junction bases left unmatched: 5.

V is TRBV19 and J is TRBJ2-1; no clear D gene. Trimming removed 1 base from V and 6 bases from J, with 4 bases in between. The germline V gene has CDR1 LNHDA and CDR2 SQIVND (reference sequence). This CDR3 comprises 12 residues. This CDR3 reads CASSIGLNEQFF. CDR3 nucleotides: TGTGCCAGTAGTATAGGGCTCAATGAGCAGTTCTTC.

This chain links TRBV30 with TRBJ1-5; D not certain. Trimming removed 0 bases from V and 2 bases from J, with 5 bases in between. The CDR3 is 13 amino acids. Germline lookup yields CDR1 GTSNPN and CDR2 SVGIG (reference sequence). CDR3 loop: CAWSVGGNQPQHF. In DNA form, the CDR3 reads TGTGCCTGGAGTGTGGGAGGCAATCAGCCCCAGCATTTT.

The genes are TRBV11-3 and TRBJ2-1; 11 nucleotides line up with TRBD2. The ends lost 5 bases at V and 6 bases at J; junction bases unmatched: 9. This CDR3 comprises 16 residues. Germline CDR1 reads SGHNT; CDR2 reads YENEEA. In DNA, the CDR3 is TGTGCCAGCAGCCGAGACATGGGACTAGCGGCCAATGAGCAGTTCTTC. Protein product: CASSRDMGLAANEQFF.

The chain uses TRBV6-5 and TRBJ1-6; weak D call: TRBD1 (5 bases). There are 12 residues in the CDR3. V lost 6 bases and J lost 9, with 9 bases in between. Germline loops: CDR1 MNHEY, CDR2 SVGAGI. CDR3 region: CASSAGGSPLHF. CDR3 DNA: TGTGCCAGCAGCGCCGGGGGTTCACCCCTCCACTTT.